Below are 14 T cell receptor beta chains sequenced from a single sample in a study of shared T cell receptors in the human thymus. Clones were sequenced by immunoSEQ multiplex PCR, and TCRdb holds only the in-frame ones, with some missing. The top ten clones hold under 0.01% of a sample with hundreds of thousands of clones, roughly 86% of them seen once. These data also featured in a second study, about human thymus T cells.

The specimen sequenced was thymocytes. Source of these receptors: a boy under two years old with a congenital heart defect.

This clone has only one observation. The chain recombines TRBV7-9 with TRBJ1-2; 7 bases line up with TRBD1. Germline V gene data show CDR1 as SEHNR and CDR2 as FQNEAQ (reference sequence). The CDR3 is made up of 15 amino acids. The ends lost 0 bases at V and 6 bases at J; junction bases unmatched: 7. The CDR3 loop is CASSLAVRQGDGYTF. For the CDR3, the DNA is TGTGCCAGCAGCTTAGCGGTGCGACAGGGTGATGGCTACACCTTC.

The chain couples TRBV11-2 to TRBJ1-1; tentative D call: TRBD1 (6 bases). Trimming pared 5 bases from V and 0 bases from J, leaving 25 bases between. The CDR3 runs to 19 residues. Germline loops: CDR1 SGHAT, CDR2 FQNNGV. The chain's CDR3 is CASSPQQTGAFGMNTEAFF. Written as DNA, the CDR3 is TGTGCCAGCAGCCCACAGCAGACAGGCGCCTTCGGGATGAACACTGAAGCTTTCTTT.

The chain recombines TRBV28 with TRBJ2-7; 9 bases line up with TRBD1. The CDR3 runs to 16 residues. V was clipped by 6 bases and J by 3 bases; unmatched bases: 12. Germline V gene sequence: CDR1 MDHEN, CDR2 SYDVKM. Here the CDR3 reads CASRVTGGSPYYEQYF. CDR3 nucleotides: TGTGCCAGCAGGGTGACAGGGGGATCCCCTTACTACGAGCAGTACTTC.

V is TRBV4-1 and J is TRBJ1-1; TRBD1 aligns across 8 bases. The CDR3 sequence is 16 residues long. Germline trimming cut 4 bases from V and 5 bases from J; bases unmatched to any gene: 12. From germline, CDR1 is MGHRA and CDR2 YSYEKL. Here the CDR3 reads CASSPRTGLGATEAFF. Here the CDR3 DNA reads TGCGCCAGCAGCCCCCGGACAGGGCTGGGTGCGACTGAAGCTTTCTTT.

CDR3 nucleotides: TGTGCCAGCAGGCTGACGGACAGGGAAGCCTACGAGCAGTACTTC. This gives the protein CASRLTDREAYEQYF. V is TRBV11-2 and J is TRBJ2-7; 8 bases map to TRBD1. The germline CDR1 and CDR2 sequences are SGHAT and FQNNGV. V gave up 6 bases and J gave up 2 bases; unmatched junction bases: 9. The CDR3 has 15 residues.

The chain combines TRBV15 with TRBJ2-7; 8 bases fit TRBD1. CDR3 length: 15 amino acids. Trimming at V came to 1 base and at J to 4 bases, leaving 6 bases not matched to a gene. Germline assignment: CDR1 LNHNV and CDR2 YYDKDF (reference sequence). CDR3 protein: CATSRGTGFSYEQYF. The DNA of the CDR3 is TGTGCCACCAGCAGAGGGACAGGGTTTTCGTACGAGCAGTACTTC.

In its sample, this clone was seen once. V usage is TRBV29-1 and J usage is TRBJ2-1; weak D call: TRBD2 (6 bases). CDR3 size: 13 residues. The germline gives CDR1 SQVTM, CDR2 ANQGSEA. With 2 bases removed from V and 4 bases from J, the gap between germline ends came to 9 bases. CDR3 in amino acids: CSVECRGYNEQFF. The CDR3 DNA reads TGCAGCGTTGAATGCCGGGGGTACAATGAGCAGTTCTTC.

The genes are TRBV27 and TRBJ2-7; no reliable D call. The V end lost 5 bases, the J end lost 12 bases, and 26 bases lay between the germline ends. The germline V gene encodes CDR1 MNHEY and CDR2 SMNVEV (reference sequence). This CDR3 is built from 15 residues. The CDR3: CASSPRLPTLDYTYF. CDR3 coding DNA: TGTGCCAGCAGTCCCCGACTTCCCACCCTTGATTATACGTACTTC.

J is TRBJ1-5 and V is TRBV30, with TRBD1 matching over 8 bases. After removal of 2 bases from V and 4 bases from J, the junction contained 7 bases not matched to a gene. The CDR3 spans 15 residues. CDR1 is GTSNPN, CDR2 SVGIG, per germline (reference sequence). The CDR3: CAWSPLGQDNQPQHF. CDR3 DNA sequence: TGTGCCTGGAGTCCCCTGGGACAGGATAATCAGCCCCAGCATTTT.

The chain is built from TRBV25-1 and TRBJ2-4, with 8 bases lining up with TRBD1. The germline V gene encodes CDR1 MGHDK and CDR2 SYGVNS. The CDR3 contains 13 residues. V trimming: 4 bases; J trimming: 9 bases; junction bases outside the gene matches: 5. The CDR3: CASSGGTGLIQYF. CDR3 sequence (DNA): TGTGCCAGCAGTGGAGGGACAGGCCTCATTCAGTACTTC.

The V gene is TRBV5-6, the J gene TRBJ2-1, with a tentative D call TRBD2 (5 bases). Trimming removed 1 base at V and 8 bases at J, with 13 bases between. CDR3 length: 14 amino acids. Germline loops: CDR1 SGHDT, CDR2 YYEEEE. The CDR3 region is CASSLRLAQDEQFF. CDR3 DNA: TGTGCCAGCAGCTTGCGGTTAGCGCAGGATGAGCAGTTCTTC.

The chain has TRBV29-1 and TRBJ2-1, with D tentatively TRBD2 (7 bases). This CDR3 spans 16 amino acids. Per germline, CDR1 SQVTM and CDR2 ANQGSEA. V lost 7 bases and J 6 bases, leaving 25 bases between the germline ends. CDR3 bases: TGCAGCGCCAGACCCTCCCCGGGGGGCGCGGCCAATGAGCAGTTCTTC. It codes for CSARPSPGGAANEQFF.

The genes are TRBV9 and TRBJ2-2, with 7 bases identical to TRBD2. Germline V gives CDR1 SGDLS, CDR2 YYNGEE. With V trimmed by 4 bases and J by 5 bases, 8 bases remained unmatched. The CDR3 length is 15 residues. The chain's CDR3 is CASSPWQGGTGELFF. CDR3 DNA: TGTGCCAGCAGCCCTTGGCAGGGAGGGACCGGGGAGCTGTTTTTT.

The chain joins TRBV1 to TRBJ2-3; the table assigns TRBD2, which was not confirmed against the DNA. TRBV1 is noted as a pseudogene. The CDR3 sequence is 14 residues long. CDR3 sequence reads: CTSSQVDFTDTQYF. The CDR3 DNA reads TGCACCAGCAGCCAAGTTGACTTCACAGATACGCAGTATTTT.